Following are 18 T cell receptor beta chains from one sample sequenced in a study of regulatory T cells in long-lasting Graves disease. Construction of the TCR beta libraries employed iRepertoire HTBI primers in conjunction with Arm-PCR of CDR3 regions. TCRdb reprocessed the multiplex PCR reads with MiXCR, giving one entry per CDR3 protein. There are 320,000 or so distinct CDR3 sequences in the sample; 15% to 20% occur only once, and 35% to 45% lies in the top ten. Time point: newly diagnosed GD, antithyroid drugs for less than 3 months. PBMCs provided the RNA from which the TCR library was made. The input for sequencing was peripheral blood mononuclear cells (PBMCs), taken at new diagnosis, from a patient treated with antithyroid drugs. The receptors derive from a female donor with Graves disease.

The gene calls are TRBV6-2 or TRBV6-3 and TRBJ1-2; weak D call: TRBD1 (5 bases). The CDR3 covers 14 residues. The germline V and J ends were trimmed by 2 bases and 7 bases, with 14 bases remaining between them. The germline gives CDR1 MNHEY, CDR2 SVGEGT. The CDR3 loop is CASSYGEGDGGYTF. The CDR3 DNA is TGTGCCAGCAGTTACGGAGAAGGGGATGGTGGCTACACCTTC.

This clonotype has at least ten counts. The chain has TRBV19 and TRBJ2-7; TRBD2 agrees at 7 bases. CDR3 length: 15 amino acids. The J segment lost 3 bases and the V segment lost 3 bases, leaving 8 bases of the junction unmatched. Germline V gene data show CDR1 as LNHDA and CDR2 as SQIVND (reference sequence). The CDR3: CASSIAAGNVYEQYF. DNA of the CDR3: TGTGCCAGTAGTATCGCAGCGGGAAACGTCTACGAGCAGTACTTC.

This clonotype was found many times. The genes are TRBV19 and TRBJ1-5; D may be TRBD1 (5 bases). The CDR3 loop spans 15 amino acids. The germline CDR1 and CDR2 sequences are LNHDA and SQIVND (reference sequence). V lost 6 bases, J lost 8 bases, and 20 bases lay in between. CDR3 in DNA: TGTGCCAGTAGCCTATCCAGGGCTGTCGGGGAGCCCCAGCATTTT. Translation: CASSLSRAVGEPQHF.

With respect to this clonotype: Given a much more abundant clone one base away, this may be a read error. The rearrangement links TRBV29-1 to TRBJ2-7, with 7 nucleotides matching TRBD2. This CDR3 has 14 residues. Per germline, CDR1 SQVTM and CDR2 ANQGSEA. CDR3: CSVGGTESSYERYF. The CDR3 DNA follows: TGCAGCGTCGGGGGGACGGAGAGCTCCTACGAGCGGTACTTC.

This clonotype was found once. One junction end disagrees with the germline gene, perhaps due to a read error. The chain combines TRBV6-2 or TRBV6-3 with TRBJ2-1; D remains ambiguous. From germline, CDR1 is MNHEY and CDR2 SVGEGT. The CDR3 extends over 15 amino acids. CDR3 DNA: TGTGCCACCGGTTCAACTGGAGTCTCCTACAATGAGCAGTCCTTC. It encodes CATGSTGVSYNEQSF.

This clonotype was counted at least ten times. V usage is TRBV28 and J usage is TRBJ2-2, with 7 bases matching TRBD2. V trimming: 3 bases; J trimming: 6 bases; junction bases outside the gene matches: 4. Germline V lookup: CDR1 MDHEN, CDR2 SYDVKM. The CDR3 spans 14 residues. Here the CDR3 DNA reads TGTGCCAGCAGTTTTTGGGCGGGAGCCGGGGAGCTGTTTTTT. Residues: CASSFWAGAGELFF.

Many counts were recorded for this clonotype. The chain links TRBV11-1 to TRBJ2-7; D might be TRBD1 (5 bases). This CDR3 region has 15 residues. Trimming pared 4 bases from V and 3 bases from J, leaving 16 bases between. Germline assignment: CDR1 SGHAT and CDR2 FQDESV (reference sequence). CDR3 in DNA: TGTGCCAGCAGCTCATCCTTGGGGCAGATCTACGAGCAGTACTTC. Residues: CASSSSLGQIYEQYF.

This clonotype was seen at least ten times. The CDR3 loop reads CASSAFSGPEETQYF. The DNA for the CDR3 is TGTGCCAGCAGCGCCTTTTCAGGGCCTGAAGAGACCCAGTACTTC. This chain links TRBV7-9 with TRBJ2-5, with D possibly being TRBD1 (5 bases). The CDR3 sequence is 15 residues long. Trimming pared 5 bases from V and 3 bases from J, leaving 16 bases between. The germline V gene has CDR1 SEHNR and CDR2 FQNEAQ (reference sequence).

In regard to this clonotype: This sequence may be a read error, since a much larger clone differs from it by one base. The genes are TRBV5-4 and TRBJ2-3; 8 bases are shared with TRBD2. CDR1 is SGHNT, CDR2 YYREEE, per germline (reference sequence). Germline trimming cut 3 bases from V and 0 bases from J; bases unmatched to any gene: 6. The CDR3 runs 16 residues. The CDR3 DNA reads TGTGCCAGCAGCTCGGATAGCGGGACGAGCACAGATACGCAGTATTTT. Its translation: CASSSDSGTSTDTQYF.

This clonotype appeared many times. The J gene is TRBJ1-2, the V gene TRBV6-1; 8 nucleotides line up with TRBD1. The germline V gene has CDR1 MNHNS and CDR2 SASEGT. Germline trimming cut 0 bases from V and 10 bases from J; bases unmatched to any gene: 4. The CDR3 has 13 amino acids. The CDR3 nucleotides read TGTGCCAGCAGTGAAGCAGGACAGGGATTCTACACCTTC. Amino acids: CASSEAGQGFYTF.

This clonotype was counted ten times or more. This chain connects TRBV5-6 to TRBJ1-1; 8 bases fit TRBD1. This CDR3 spans 12 amino acids. The germline V gene has CDR1 SGHDT and CDR2 YYEEEE. The trim removed 6 bases at V and 8 bases at J, leaving 6 bases unmatched. Written as DNA, the CDR3 is TGTGCCAGCACTTGGCGGGACAGGGAAGCTTTCTTT. Translating it yields CASTWRDREAFF.

This clonotype was seen only a few times. A read error may explain this, as a much larger clone is one base away. This chain connects TRBV6-2 or TRBV6-3 to TRBJ2-1; 11 bases match TRBD2. Germline CDR1 MNHEY, CDR2 SVGEGT. The CDR3 runs 16 residues. The CDR3 nucleotides read TGTGCCAGCGGTTACTCCACTAGCGGGAGTTACAATGAGCAGTTCTTC. Translation: CASGYSTSGSYNEQFF.

The count of this clonotype is one. Here the CDR3 DNA reads TGTGCCAGCAGCCCAGGGGTGAGAAACACTGAAGCTTTCTTT. Amino acids: CASSPGVRNTEAFF. The chain employs TRBV27 and TRBJ1-1, with D possibly TRBD1 on 6 matching bases. Trimming removed 6 bases from V and 2 bases from J, with 13 bases in between. Germline V CDR1 and CDR2: MNHEY, SMNVEV (reference sequence). The CDR3 is 14 amino acids.

V gene TRBV2 combines with J gene TRBJ2-1; D possibly corresponds to TRBD2 (5 bases). Trimming cost V 11 bases and J 9 bases, with 23 bases left between them. The CDR3 totals 14 residues. Germline CDR1 reads SNHLY; CDR2 reads FYNNEI. The CDR3: CAGPYLVTISEQFF. CDR3 DNA sequence: TGTGCCGGCCCATACCTTGTGACTATCAGTGAGCAGTTCTTC. The whole variable domain, remainder taken from reference TRBV2 and TRBJ2-1, is EPEVTQTPSHQVTQMGQEVILRCVPISNHLYFYWYRQILGQKVEFLVSFYNNEISEKSEIFDDQFSVERPDGSNFTLKIRSTKLEDSAMYFCAGPYLVTISEQFFGPGTRLTVL.

The chain has TRBV7-2 and TRBJ2-3; 8 bases align to TRBD2. The CDR3 consists of 17 residues. From germline, CDR1 is SGHTA and CDR2 FQGNSA. The V gene end was trimmed by 6 bases and the J gene end by 2 bases; junction bases not matched to a gene: 13. The CDR3 is CASRPSGGSRITDTQYF. CDR3 nucleotide sequence: TGTGCCAGCAGACCGTCGGGAGGGTCTAGGATCACAGATACGCAGTATTTT. The variable domain in full, with the rest retrieved from reference TRBV7-2 and TRBJ2-3, is GAGVSQSPSNKVTEKGKDVELRCDPISGHTALYWYRQSLGQGLEFLIYFQGNSAPDKSGLPSDRFSAERTGGSVSTLTIQRTQQEDSAVYLCASRPSGGSRITDTQYFGPGTRLTVL.

This clonotype was seen a handful of times. The J gene is TRBJ2-7, the V gene TRBV5-4; D unresolved. This CDR3 has 14 amino acids. V shed 3 bases and J shed 1 base, with 11 bases lying between them. The germline gives CDR1 SGHNT, CDR2 YYREEE (reference sequence). The CDR3 sequence: CASSSPHRSYEQYF. CDR3 nucleotides: TGTGCCAGCAGCTCCCCGCACCGTTCCTACGAGCAGTACTTC.

This clonotype was detected many times. The genes are TRBV13 and TRBJ2-1, with 7 bases that match TRBD2. CDR1 PRHDT and CDR2 FYEKMQ come from the germline V gene (reference sequence). This CDR3 is built from 15 residues. V gave up 3 bases and J gave up 6 bases; unmatched junction bases: 8. The DNA of the CDR3 is TGTGCCAGCAGCTTGCTAGCGGTCGAGGCCAATGAGCAGTTCTTC. Amino acid sequence: CASSLLAVEANEQFF.

The sample holds a few counts of this clonotype. The genes are TRBV3-1 and TRBJ1-3; D not certain. V lost 3 bases, J lost 0 bases, and 9 bases lay in between. In germline, CDR1 is LGHDT, CDR2 YNNKEL (reference sequence). This CDR3 is built from 15 residues. The CDR3 region is CASSHQTPSGNTIYF. CDR3 in DNA: TGTGCCAGCAGCCACCAGACACCCTCTGGAAACACCATATATTTT.